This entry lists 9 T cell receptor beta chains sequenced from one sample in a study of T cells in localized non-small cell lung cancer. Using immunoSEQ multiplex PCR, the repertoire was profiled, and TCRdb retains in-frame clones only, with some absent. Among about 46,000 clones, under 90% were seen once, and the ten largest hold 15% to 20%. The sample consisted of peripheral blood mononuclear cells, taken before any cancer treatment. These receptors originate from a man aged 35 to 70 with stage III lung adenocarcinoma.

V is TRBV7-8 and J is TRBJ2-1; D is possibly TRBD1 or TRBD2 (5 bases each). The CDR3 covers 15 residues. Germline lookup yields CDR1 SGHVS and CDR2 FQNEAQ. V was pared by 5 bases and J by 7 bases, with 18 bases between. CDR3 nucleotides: TGTGCCAGCAGCCCCCTGGGGCAGGGAGAAAATGAGCAGTTCTTC. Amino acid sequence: CASSPLGQGENEQFF.

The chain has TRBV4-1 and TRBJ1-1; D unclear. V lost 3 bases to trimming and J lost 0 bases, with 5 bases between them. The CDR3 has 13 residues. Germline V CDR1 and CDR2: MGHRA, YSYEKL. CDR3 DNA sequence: TGCGCCAGCAGCCAGGGCATGAACACTGAAGCTTTCTTT. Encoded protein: CASSQGMNTEAFF.

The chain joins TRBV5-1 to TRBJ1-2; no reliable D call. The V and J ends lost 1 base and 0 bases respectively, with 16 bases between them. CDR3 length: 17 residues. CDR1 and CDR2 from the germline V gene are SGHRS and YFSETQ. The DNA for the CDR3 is TGCGCCAGCAGCTTGTACGGAGAACTTCCAACTAACTATGGCTACACCTTC. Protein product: CASSLYGELPTNYGYTF.

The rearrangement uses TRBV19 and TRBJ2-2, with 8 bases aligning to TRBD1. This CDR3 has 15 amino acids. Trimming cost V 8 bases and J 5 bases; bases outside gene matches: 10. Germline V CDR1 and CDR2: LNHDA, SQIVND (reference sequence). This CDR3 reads CASDRGRGRTGELFF. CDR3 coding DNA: TGTGCCAGTGACCGGGGCAGGGGGCGGACCGGGGAGCTGTTTTTT.

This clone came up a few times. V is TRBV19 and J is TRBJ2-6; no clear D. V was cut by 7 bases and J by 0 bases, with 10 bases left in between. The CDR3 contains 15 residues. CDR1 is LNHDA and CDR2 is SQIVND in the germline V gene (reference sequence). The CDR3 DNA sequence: TGTGCCAGTATGTTAGCAGACTCTGGGGCCAACGTCCTGACTTTC. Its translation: CASMLADSGANVLTF.

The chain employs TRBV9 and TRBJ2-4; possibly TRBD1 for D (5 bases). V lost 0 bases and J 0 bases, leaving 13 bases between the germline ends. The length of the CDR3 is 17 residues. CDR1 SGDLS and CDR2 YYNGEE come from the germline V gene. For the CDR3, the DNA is TGTGCCAGCAGCGTAGGGTGGGGCAGCTTAGCCAAAAACATTCAGTACTTC. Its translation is CASSVGWGSLAKNIQYF.

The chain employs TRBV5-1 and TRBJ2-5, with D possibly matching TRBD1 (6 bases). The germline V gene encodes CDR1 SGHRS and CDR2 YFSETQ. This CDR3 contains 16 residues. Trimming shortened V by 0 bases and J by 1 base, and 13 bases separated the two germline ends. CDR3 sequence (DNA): TGCGCCAGCAGCTTGGAGGGGGTGTTGATCCAAGAGACCCAGTACTTC. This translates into CASSLEGVLIQETQYF.

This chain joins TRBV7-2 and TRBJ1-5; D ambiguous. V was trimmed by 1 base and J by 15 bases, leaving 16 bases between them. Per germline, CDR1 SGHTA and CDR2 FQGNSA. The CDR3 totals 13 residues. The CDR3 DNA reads TGTGCCAGCAGCTTAGAACCCGGGGTCCCTATGCATTTT. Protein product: CASSLEPGVPMHF. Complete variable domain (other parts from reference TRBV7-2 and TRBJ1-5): GAGVSQSPSNKVTEKGKDVELRCDPISGHTALYWYRQSLGQGLEFLIYFQGNSAPDKSGLPSDRFSAERTGGSVSTLTIQRTQQEDSAVYLCASSLEPGVPMHFGDGTRLSIL.

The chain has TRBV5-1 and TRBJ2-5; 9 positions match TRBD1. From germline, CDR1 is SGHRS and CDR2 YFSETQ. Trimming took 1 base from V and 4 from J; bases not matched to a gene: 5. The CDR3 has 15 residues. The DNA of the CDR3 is TGCGCCAGCAGCTTGTTACAGGGGGCGGGAGAGACCCAGTACTTC. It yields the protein CASSLLQGAGETQYF.